These 14 T cell receptor beta chains were all obtained from the same sample, sequenced in a study of Ad26.COV2.S vaccination and SARS-CoV-2 variants. Using immunoSEQ multiplex PCR, the repertoire was profiled, and TCRdb retains in-frame clones only, with some absent. The sample includes 330,000 or so clones, roughly nine tenths of them seen just once. Noted treatment: about 20 received Ad26.COV2.S at low or high dose, single or two shots; about 5 received placebo; per-sample allocation not given. The samples were gathered on day 63 after the first injection of vaccine or placebo. Material: peripheral blood, obtained in a trial of Ad26.COV2.S vaccine versus placebo. The receptors were sampled from a person aged 18-65 years who received the Ad26.COV2.S COVID-19 vaccine or a placebo.

The V gene is TRBV11-3, the J gene TRBJ1-3, with D unresolved. V lost 4 bases and J lost 7, with 14 bases in between. This CDR3 spans 14 amino acids. Per the germline V gene, CDR1 is SGHNT and CDR2 is YENEEA. CDR3 amino acids: CASSSGLTGNTIYF. The DNA for the CDR3 is TGTGCCAGCAGCTCAGGCTTAACGGGGAACACCATATATTTT.

The V gene is TRBV19, the J gene TRBJ2-5, with D perhaps assigned TRBD1 or TRBD2 (5 bases each). This CDR3 region has 18 residues. V was cut by 3 bases and J by 1 base, with 21 bases left in between. The V gene's germline CDR1 is LNHDA and CDR2 SQIVND (reference sequence). The chain's CDR3 is CASSIERSGMGFQETQYF. The DNA of the CDR3 is TGTGCCAGTAGTATCGAGCGGTCAGGGATGGGGTTCCAAGAGACCCAGTACTTC.

The V gene is TRBV4-3, the J gene TRBJ1-1; TRBD1 matches at 7 bases. Per the germline V gene, CDR1 is LGHNA and CDR2 is YSLEER. The CDR3 totals 17 residues. After removal of 1 base from V and 1 base from J, the junction contained 9 bases not matched to a gene. CDR3 loop: CASSQVTGARRNTEAFF. The CDR3 coding sequence is TGCGCCAGCAGCCAAGTAACAGGGGCCCGAAGGAACACTGAAGCTTTCTTT.

The rearrangement joins TRBV19 to TRBJ1-5, with TRBD1 as a possible D gene (5 bases). This CDR3 is 14 amino acids long. V lost 11 bases and J lost 4, with 18 bases in between. The V gene's germline CDR1 is LNHDA and CDR2 SQIVND (reference sequence). CDR3 in DNA: TGTGCCTCCCGTAGTGGTGGGGGGAATCAGCCCCAGCATTTT. Its protein is CASRSGGGNQPQHF.

V gene TRBV29-1 combines with J gene TRBJ2-5; D uncertain. This CDR3 has 16 residues. Germline CDR1 reads SQVTM; CDR2 reads ANQGSEA. Trimming took off 6 bases at V and 4 bases at J, with 24 bases between the two ends. CDR3: CSVQIEVFGPSETQYF. The CDR3 DNA reads TGCAGCGTCCAAATCGAAGTTTTTGGCCCTTCAGAGACCCAGTACTTC.

The V call is TRBV5-5, the J call TRBJ1-3; a weak D match, TRBD1 (5 bases). The germline gives CDR1 SGHKS, CDR2 YYEKEE (reference sequence). Deletions cut 0 bases from V and 4 bases from J, with 11 bases between. This CDR3 has 15 residues. The CDR3: CASSLDGHGGNTIYF. The CDR3 DNA is TGTGCCAGCAGCTTGGACGGACACGGCGGAAACACCATATATTTT.

This chain connects TRBV3-1 (or the pseudogene TRBV3-2) to TRBJ2-2, with D hard to call. The CDR3 spans 16 residues. V was trimmed by 1 base and J by 1 base, leaving 10 bases between them. Germline V gene lookup returns CDR1 LGHDT and CDR2 YNNKEL (reference sequence). This CDR3 reads CASSQGSIQNTGELFF. In DNA form, the CDR3 reads TGTGCCAGCAGCCAAGGATCAATACAGAACACCGGGGAGCTGTTTTTT.

The chain has TRBV11-2 and TRBJ1-1; D is undetermined. The CDR3 is 15 residues long. Trimming cost V 0 bases and J 4 bases, with 12 bases left between them. The V gene's germline CDR1 is SGHAT and CDR2 FQNNGV. CDR3 protein: CASSLERAVGTEAFF. Here the CDR3 DNA reads TGTGCCAGCAGCTTAGAGCGGGCCGTAGGCACTGAAGCTTTCTTT.

The genes are TRBV5-4 and TRBJ1-1; D is ambiguous. The V and J ends lost 2 bases and 8 bases respectively, with 10 bases between them. The CDR3 sequence is 12 residues long. Germline V gene data show CDR1 as SGHNT and CDR2 as YYREEE (reference sequence). Written as DNA, the CDR3 is TGTGCCAGCAGCTTCGACACTGCGGAAGCTTTCTTT. Translated, it gives CASSFDTAEAFF.

The rearrangement joins TRBV30 to TRBJ2-1; 7 bases are shared with TRBD1. The V and J ends lost 5 bases and 3 bases, in that order; junction bases with no gene match: 4. CDR1 GTSNPN and CDR2 SVGIG come from the germline V gene (reference sequence). This CDR3 is built from 13 residues. The CDR3 reads CAWQGDDYNEQFF. Here the CDR3 DNA reads TGTGCCTGGCAGGGGGATGACTACAATGAGCAGTTCTTC. Together with reference TRBV30 and TRBJ2-1, the CDR3 gives the full variable domain: SQTIHQWPATLVQPVGSPLSLECTVEGTSNPNLYWYRQAAGRGLQLLFYSVGIGQISSEVPQNLSASRPQDRQFILSSKKLLLSDSGFYLCAWQGDDYNEQFFGPGTRLTVL.

V usage is TRBV30 and J usage is TRBJ1-5; D unclear. Trimming cost V 1 base and J 0 bases, with 13 bases left between them. This CDR3 spans 16 amino acids. The germline gives CDR1 GTSNPN, CDR2 SVGIG (reference sequence). In DNA form, the CDR3 reads TGTGCCTGGAGTGGTGAAGGACCCCTTAGCAATCAGCCCCAGCATTTT. Protein product: CAWSGEGPLSNQPQHF.

V usage is TRBV7-2 and J usage is TRBJ1-1, with a possible D match to TRBD1 (5 bases). Germline assignment: CDR1 SGHTA and CDR2 FQGNSA. There are 13 residues in the CDR3. The germline V and J ends were trimmed by 10 bases and 0 bases, with 12 bases remaining between them. This chain's CDR3 is CAIKEDMNTEAFF. The CDR3 DNA sequence: TGTGCCATCAAAGAGGACATGAACACTGAAGCTTTCTTT.

This sequence joins TRBV5-8 and TRBJ1-5, with D hard to call. Trimming took off 5 bases at V and 0 bases at J, with 18 bases between the two ends. The CDR3 is 17 amino acids. The germline CDR1 and CDR2 sequences are SGHTS and YDEGEE. The CDR3 DNA sequence: TGTGCCAGCAGTTATACCGGACTGAGATATAGCAATCAGCCCCAGCATTTT. It specifies CASSYTGLRYSNQPQHF.

This chain joins TRBV9 and TRBJ2-1; D not resolved. Trimming shortened V by 0 bases and J by 0 bases, and 7 bases separated the two germline ends. The CDR3 runs to 15 residues. CDR1 and CDR2 (germline): SGDLS, YYNGEE. The CDR3 region is CASSVEMSSYNEQFF. CDR3 sequence (DNA): TGTGCCAGCAGCGTAGAAATGAGCTCCTACAATGAGCAGTTCTTC.